This TCR beta chain was sequenced for a study of STAT5B mutations in CD4+ large granular lymphocyte leukemia. Study observations and caveats: Main leukemic clonotypes were patient-specific, but under 30% appeared at low frequency elsewhere. Patient CD4-sorted repertoires looked more clonal than healthy CD4+ repertoires, even without putative leukemic clones.

Measured with immunoSEQ multiplex PCR; TCRdb has only the in-frame clones, and not every one. The profile shows 25,000 to 35,000 clones, 70% to 75% of them singletons. Healthy controls were blood donor buffy coats. This clone was recorded a few times. Its antigen is currently unknown. The sample was CD4+ T cells from blood buffy coats. The source of this sequence is a human donor in good health.

CDR3 nucleotides: TGTGCCACCAGCAGAAGGAACTCCTACGAGCAGTACTTC. The encoded protein is CATSRRNSYEQYF. The chain carries TRBV15 and TRBJ2-7, with unresolved D. Trimming removed 2 bases from V and 0 bases from J, with 5 bases in between. This CDR3 contains 13 residues. The germline CDR1 and CDR2 sequences are LNHNV and YYDKDF (reference sequence). The full variable domain, with the rest looked up from reference TRBV15 and TRBJ2-7, is DAMVIQNPRYQVTQFGKPVTLSCSQTLNHNVMYWYQQKSSQAPKLLFHYYDKDFNNEADTPDNFQSRRPNTSFCFLDIRSPGLGDTAMYLCATSRRNSYEQYFGPGTRLTVT.